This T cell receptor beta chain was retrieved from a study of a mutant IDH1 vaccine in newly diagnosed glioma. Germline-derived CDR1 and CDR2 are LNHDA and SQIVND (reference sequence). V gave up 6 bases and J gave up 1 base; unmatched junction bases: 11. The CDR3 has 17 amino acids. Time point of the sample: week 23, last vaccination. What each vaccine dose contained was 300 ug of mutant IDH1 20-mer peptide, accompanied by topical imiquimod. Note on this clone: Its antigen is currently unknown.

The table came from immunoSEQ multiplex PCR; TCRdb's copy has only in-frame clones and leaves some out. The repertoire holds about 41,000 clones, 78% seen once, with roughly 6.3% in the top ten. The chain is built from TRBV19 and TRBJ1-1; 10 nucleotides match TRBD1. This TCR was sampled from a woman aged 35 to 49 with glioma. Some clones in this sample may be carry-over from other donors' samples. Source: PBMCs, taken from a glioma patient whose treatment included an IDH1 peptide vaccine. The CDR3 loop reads CASRSTPGDRGNTEAFF. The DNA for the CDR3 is TGTGCCAGTAGATCTACCCCAGGGGACAGGGGGAACACTGAAGCTTTCTTT.